The TCR beta chain described here comes from a study of graft-versus-host responses after intestinal transplantation. The method was immunoSEQ multiplex PCR; TCRdb's version includes in-frame clones alone and lacks a portion of them. Among some 80,000 clones, less than 95% were seen once, and the ten largest hold 7.6%. Study observations and caveats: The marrow of recipients harbored GvH clones, and ileum or blood showed some of them first. Patients with graft-donor T cell macrochimerism had high graft-versus-host to host-versus-graft clonal ratios in allografts.

Turning to this clone: No antigen is known for it.

Specimen: unstimulated CD8+ T cells sorted from spleen or lymph node cells, collected before transplant. The clonotype originates from a human donor who was the organ donor for an intestinal transplant.

The CDR3 spells CASSEADSSYEQYF. In nucleotides, the CDR3 is TGTGCCAGCAGTGAAGCGGACAGCTCCTACGAGCAGTACTTC. J is TRBJ2-7 and V is TRBV6-1, with D perhaps TRBD1 (6 bases). Trimming took off 0 bases at V and 0 bases at J, with 6 bases between the two ends. This CDR3 region has 14 residues. Germline V gene lookup returns CDR1 MNHNS and CDR2 SASEGT.